This T cell receptor (beta chain) stems from a study of Ad26.COV2.S vaccination and SARS-CoV-2 variants. Study overall: A COV1001 Ad26.COV2.S trial-arm participant provided the sample.

The V gene's germline CDR1 is LNHDA and CDR2 SQIVND (reference sequence). V was clipped by 3 bases and J by 9 bases; unmatched bases: 12. The CDR3 contains 18 residues. Libraries were prepared by immunoSEQ multiplex PCR; TCRdb keeps only in-frame clonotypes and omits some of them. The sample has 200,000 to 250,000 clones; 85% to 90% are singletons. Indicated treatment: about 20 received Ad26.COV2.S at low or high dose, single or two shots; 5 received placebo; per-sample allocation not given. On day 63 after the first injection, vaccine and placebo recipients gave samples. The material sequenced was peripheral blood, taken in a trial of Ad26.COV2.S vaccine versus placebo. J is TRBJ2-2 and V is TRBV19, with 14 bases matching TRBD2. The clonotype comes from a person between 18 and 59 years old who received the Ad26.COV2.S COVID-19 vaccine or a placebo. CDR3 sequence: CASSIPPRGTSGSRELFF. The CDR3 DNA sequence: TGTGCCAGTAGTATCCCTCCGCGCGGGACTAGCGGGAGTCGGGAGCTGTTTTTT.